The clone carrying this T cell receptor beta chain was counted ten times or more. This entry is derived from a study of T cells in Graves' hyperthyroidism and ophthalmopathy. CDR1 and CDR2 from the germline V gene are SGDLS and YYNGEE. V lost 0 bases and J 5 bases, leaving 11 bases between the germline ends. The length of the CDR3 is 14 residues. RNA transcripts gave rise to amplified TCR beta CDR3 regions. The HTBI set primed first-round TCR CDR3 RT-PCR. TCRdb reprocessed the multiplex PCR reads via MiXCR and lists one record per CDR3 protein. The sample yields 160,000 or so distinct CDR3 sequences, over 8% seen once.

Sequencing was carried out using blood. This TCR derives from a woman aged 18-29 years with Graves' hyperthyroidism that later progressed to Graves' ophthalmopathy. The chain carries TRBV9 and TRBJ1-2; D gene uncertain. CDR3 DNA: TGTGCCAGCAGCGTAGGACGAGATTCTTATGGCTACACCTTC. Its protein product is CASSVGRDSYGYTF.